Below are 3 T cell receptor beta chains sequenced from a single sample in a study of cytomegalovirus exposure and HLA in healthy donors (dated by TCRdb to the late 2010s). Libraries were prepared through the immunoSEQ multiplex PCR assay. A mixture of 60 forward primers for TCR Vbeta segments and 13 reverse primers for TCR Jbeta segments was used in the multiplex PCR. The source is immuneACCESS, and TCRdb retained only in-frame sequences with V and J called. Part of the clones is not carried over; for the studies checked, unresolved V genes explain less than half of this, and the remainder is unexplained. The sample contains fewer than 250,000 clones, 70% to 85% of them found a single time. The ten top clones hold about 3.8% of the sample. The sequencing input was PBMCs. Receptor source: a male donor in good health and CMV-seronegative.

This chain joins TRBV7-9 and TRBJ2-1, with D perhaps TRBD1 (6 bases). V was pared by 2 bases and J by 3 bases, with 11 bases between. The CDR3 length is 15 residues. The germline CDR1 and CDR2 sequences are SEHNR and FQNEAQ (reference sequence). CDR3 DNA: TGTGCCAGCAGCTTACCGACAGGCTACTACAATGAGCAGTTCTTC. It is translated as CASSLPTGYYNEQFF.

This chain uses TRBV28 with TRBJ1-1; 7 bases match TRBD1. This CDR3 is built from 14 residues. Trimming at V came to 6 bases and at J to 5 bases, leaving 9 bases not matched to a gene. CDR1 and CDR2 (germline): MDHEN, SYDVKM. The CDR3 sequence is CASRRQGRLTEAFF. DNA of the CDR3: TGTGCCAGCAGAAGACAGGGAAGGTTAACTGAAGCTTTCTTT.

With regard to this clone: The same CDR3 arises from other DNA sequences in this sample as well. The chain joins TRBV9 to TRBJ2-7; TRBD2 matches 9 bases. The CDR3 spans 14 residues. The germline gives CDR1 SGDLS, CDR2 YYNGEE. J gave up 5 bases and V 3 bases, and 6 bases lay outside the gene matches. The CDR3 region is CASSASGKLDEQYF. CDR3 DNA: TGTGCCAGCAGCGCTAGCGGGAAGTTAGACGAGCAGTACTTC.